Listed below are T cell receptor beta chains from one sample, sequenced in a study of cytomegalovirus exposure and HLA in healthy donors. TCRdb's copy holds only in-frame clones and misses some; the assay was immunoSEQ multiplex PCR. This table holds approximately 200,000 clones, about 90% found once. Sequenced material: PBMCs. These receptors were taken from a young woman in good health and CMV-seronegative. CDR3s include the opening cysteine and the closing phenylalanine or tryptophan. A D gene is named only where the DNA matches it firmly. Clone size appears in some rows only: once, few, many, or a class for an expanded clone.

J gene	D gene	V gene	clone size	CDR3 DNA	CDR3 protein
TRBJ2-7	TRBD2	TRBV5-1	NA	TGCGCCAGCAGCGGCGGGACTAGCGGGAGAAGCTCCTACGAGCAGTACTTC	CASSGGTSGRSSYEQYF
TRBJ2-7	NA	TRBV27	NA	TGTGCCAGCAGTTTGGGCAGGAACCTTCCCTACGAGCAGTACTTC	CASSLGRNLPYEQYF
TRBJ2-1	TRBD2	TRBV6-4	NA	TGTGCCAGCAGTGATACTAGCGGTAACTACAATGAGCAGTTCTTC	CASSDTSGNYNEQFF
TRBJ2-7	TRBD2	TRBV7-9	NA	TGTGCCAGCAGTTCTGGGACTAGCGGGAGTCCGCTCGAGCAGTACTTC	CASSSGTSGSPLEQYF
TRBJ2-7	NA	TRBV29-1	NA	TGCAGCGTTGAATATCCCAAGGGGGACGCGGGTGGGTGGGAGCAGTACTTC	CSVEYPKGDAGGWEQYF
TRBJ2-5	NA	TRBV15	NA	TGTGCCACCAGCAGACAGGGCTCGGCCCAAGAGACCCAGTACTTC	CATSRQGSAQETQYF
TRBJ2-4	TRBD2	TRBV6-1	NA	TGTGCCAGCAGTGAAGCCACAGCGGGAGGCGTAGCCAAAAACATTCAGTACTTC	CASSEATAGGVAKNIQYF
TRBJ2-5	TRBD1	TRBV4-1	NA	TGCGCCAGCAGCCAAGGTAGGGGGCTGGAAGAGACCCAGTACTTC	CASSQGRGLEETQYF
TRBJ2-7	NA	TRBV28	NA	TGTGCCAGCAGTCCCGGGAGCGGGCAGTACTTC	CASSPGSGQYF
TRBJ1-1	NA	TRBV19	NA	TGTGCCAGTAGTATGGGGGCAGGTCCACGGAACACTGAAGCTTTCTTT	CASSMGAGPRNTEAFF
TRBJ1-2	NA	TRBV5-1	NA	TGCGCCAGCAGCTTGAGCGACTCACCCCATGGCTACACCTTC	CASSLSDSPHGYTF
TRBJ2-1	TRBD2	TRBV13	NA	TGTGCCAGCAGCCCGGGACTAGCGGGACGCCCTCCCTACAATGAGCAGTTCTTC	CASSPGLAGRPPYNEQFF
TRBJ2-5	NA	TRBV11-2	NA	TGTGCCAGCAGCTTAGACAGGGGCTGGGAGACCCAGTACTTC	CASSLDRGWETQYF
TRBJ2-7	NA	TRBV10-2	few	TGCGCCAGCAGTGAGGCCGGCTACGAGCAGTACTTC	CASSEAGYEQYF
TRBJ2-1	TRBD2	TRBV5-1	NA	TGCGCCAGCAGCTTGCCGGGGGGGTACAATGAGCAGTTCTTC	CASSLPGGYNEQFF
TRBJ2-2	TRBD2	TRBV5-8	NA	TGTGCCAGCGAACCGGGACTAGCGGGACTGGGCGGGGAGCTGTTTTTT	CASEPGLAGLGGELFF
TRBJ2-2	TRBD2	TRBV7-2	NA	TGTGCCAGCAGCAAAGCGGGAGGATCTCTAACCCCTCGGGAGCTGTTTTTT	CASSKAGGSLTPRELFF
TRBJ2-7	TRBD1	TRBV4-1	NA	TGCGCCAGCAGCCAAGACAGGACAGGGGGCTCCGAGCAGTACTTC	CASSQDRTGGSEQYF
TRBJ2-3	NA	TRBV4-1	NA	TGCGCCAGCAGCCCACTACCCGGCGGGTTCACAGATACGCAGTATTTT	CASSPLPGGFTDTQYF
TRBJ2-2	TRBD1	TRBV6-5	NA	TGTGCCAGCAGTCGCCTGACAGGGTCAGCCGGGGAGCTGTTTTTT	CASSRLTGSAGELFF
TRBJ2-2	NA	TRBV5-1	NA	TGCGCCAGCAGCTTGGTTCCAGGGGTCAACACCGGGGAGCTGTTTTTT	CASSLVPGVNTGELFF
TRBJ2-2	TRBD2	TRBV19	NA	TGTGCCAGCAATGATCGGGGACTAGCGGATTACACCGGGGAGCTGTTTTTT	CASNDRGLADYTGELFF